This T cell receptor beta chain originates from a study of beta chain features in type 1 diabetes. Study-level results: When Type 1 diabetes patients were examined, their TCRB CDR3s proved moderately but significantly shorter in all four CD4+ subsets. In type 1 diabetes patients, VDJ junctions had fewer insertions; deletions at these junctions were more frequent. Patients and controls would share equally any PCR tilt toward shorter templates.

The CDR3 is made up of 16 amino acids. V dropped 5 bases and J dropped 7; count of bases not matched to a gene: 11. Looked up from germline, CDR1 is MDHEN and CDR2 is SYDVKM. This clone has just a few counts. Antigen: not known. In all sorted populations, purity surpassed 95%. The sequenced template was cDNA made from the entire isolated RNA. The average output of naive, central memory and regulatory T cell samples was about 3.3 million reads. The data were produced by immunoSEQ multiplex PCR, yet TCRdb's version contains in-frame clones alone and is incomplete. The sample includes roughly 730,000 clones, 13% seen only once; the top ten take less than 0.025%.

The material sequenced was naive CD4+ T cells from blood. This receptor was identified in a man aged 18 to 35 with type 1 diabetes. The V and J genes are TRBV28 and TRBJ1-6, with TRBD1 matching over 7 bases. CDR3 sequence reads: CASSKPQDRSNSPLHF. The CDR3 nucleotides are TGTGCCAGCAGTAAACCCCAGGACAGGTCGAATTCACCCCTCCACTTT.